The T cell receptor (beta chain) described here comes from a study of cytomegalovirus exposure and HLA in healthy donors. Overall study findings and caveats: Overall, approximately 150 TCR beta chains were annotated as cytomegalovirus-associated.

Comment on this clone: Its antigen is not known.

Primers included in the PCR were 60 Vbeta and 13 Jbeta primers. Assay used: immunoSEQ multiplex PCR; TCRdb lists only in-frame clones, some missing. Of 90,000 to 100,000 clones listed, around 70% are singletons. V gave up 7 bases and J gave up 4 bases, with 13 bases separating them. Germline CDR1 is MNHNY and CDR2 is SVGAGI (reference sequence). CDR3 size: 14 residues. V usage is TRBV6-6 and J usage is TRBJ2-2, with a tentative D call TRBD1 (7 bases). The TCR was taken from a man in his fifties in good health and CMV-seronegative. The source material was PBMCs. CDR3 sequence: CASKRQGGTGELFF. In nucleotides, the CDR3 is TGTGCCAGCAAGCGGCAGGGGGGCACCGGGGAGCTGTTTTTT.